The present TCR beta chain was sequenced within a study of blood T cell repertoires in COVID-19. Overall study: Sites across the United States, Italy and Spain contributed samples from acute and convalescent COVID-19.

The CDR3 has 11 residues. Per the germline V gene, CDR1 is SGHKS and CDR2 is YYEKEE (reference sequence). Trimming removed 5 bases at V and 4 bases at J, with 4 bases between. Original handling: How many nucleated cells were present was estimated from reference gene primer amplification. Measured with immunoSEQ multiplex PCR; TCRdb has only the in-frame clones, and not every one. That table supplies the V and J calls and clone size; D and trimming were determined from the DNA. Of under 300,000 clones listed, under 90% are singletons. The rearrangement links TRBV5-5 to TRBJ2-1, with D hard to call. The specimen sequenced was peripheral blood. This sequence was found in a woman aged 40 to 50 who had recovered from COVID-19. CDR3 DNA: TGTGCCAGCAGTCTATACAATGAGCAGTTCTTC. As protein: CASSLYNEQFF.